Detailed here is one TCR beta chain. Participants had their cohort set by participant-reported clinical history. How the authors handled the data: Amplification of reference gene primers was used by the study to estimate nucleated cell counts. Profiling relied on immunoSEQ multiplex PCR, and the TCRdb table lists in-frame clones only, not all of them. V, J and clone size were drawn from that table, and D and trimming were deduced from the DNA. This sample has some 290,000 clones; 90% to 95% occur once, and the top ten carry roughly 3.9%. These data belong to a study of blood T cell repertoires in COVID-19. Study as a whole: Samples of COVID-19 (acute and convalescent) were obtained from the United States, Italy and Spain.

This CDR3 has 14 residues. V lost 4 bases, J lost 0 bases, and 9 bases lay in between. Germline assignment: CDR1 MGHRA and CDR2 YSYEKL. This TCR came from a woman in her twenties or thirties who had been exposed to COVID-19. The rearrangement joins TRBV4-1 to TRBJ1-1; maybe TRBD1 (5 bases). Sequenced material: PBMCs or T cells enriched from blood (not recorded which). In DNA form, the CDR3 reads TGCGCCAGCAGCCTGACAGAGTTGAACACTGAAGCTTTCTTT. Its translation is CASSLTELNTEAFF.